This T cell receptor (beta chain) comes out of a study of control samples from healthy donors and cancer patients. The table came from immunoSEQ multiplex PCR; TCRdb's copy has only in-frame clones and leaves some out. The table includes about 98,000 clones, about 90% detected once. The germline V gene encodes CDR1 SGHNT and CDR2 YENEEA. The CDR3 runs 14 residues. Trimming cost V 1 base and J 4 bases, with 10 bases left between them. This sequence was found in a woman between 18 and 29 years old in good health. The sample comprised blood. The genes are TRBV11-3 and TRBJ1-1, with D unclear. The CDR3 coding sequence is TGTGCCAGCAGCTTAGGGACCACAACCACTGAAGCTTTCTTT. It yields the protein CASSLGTTTTEAFF.